This T cell receptor (beta chain) comes out of a study of response to subunit inactivated influenza vaccine. On this clonotype: Its antigen remains unidentified.

General study results and limits: Authors suggested each seasonal flu vaccination may recruit only limited numbers of new T cells.

TCRdb ran MiXCR on the RT-PCR reads and lists one entry per CDR3 protein. The table records 700,000 to 800,000 distinct CDR3 sequences, under 20% of them present only once. Deletions cut 3 bases from V and 4 bases from J, with 13 bases between. The germline V gene has CDR1 DFQATT and CDR2 SNEGSKA (reference sequence). This CDR3 has 14 amino acids. The sample in question was PBMCs from blood, obtained approximately 5 days after vaccination. This sequence joins TRBV20-1 and TRBJ2-4; D might be TRBD1 (6 bases). This clonotype was obtained from a man between 45 and 60 years old who received an inactivated influenza vaccine. As DNA, the CDR3 is TGCAGTGCTAGTGTCGGGCAGGGGAAAAACATTCAGTACTTC. This codes for CSASVGQGKNIQYF.